This T cell receptor (beta chain) appears in the sequencing data of a study of cytomegalovirus exposure and HLA in healthy donors. Study in general: Researchers previously reported finding 100 million or so unique TCR beta sequences from approximately 200 million T cells. Regarding the study as a whole: Available immune exposure information covered CMV serostatus only. Judged likely to be a sequencing artifact was a cluster of highly shared sequence variants. There were about 160 TCR beta chains listed as cytomegalovirus-associated.

It was with 60 Vbeta and 13 Jbeta primers that the PCR ran. The protocol was immunoSEQ multiplex PCR, while the TCRdb copy is restricted to in-frame clones and leaves out a portion. The sample has some 170,000 clones; roughly 72% are singletons. J gave up 6 bases and V 1 base, and 6 bases lay outside the gene matches. The germline V gene has CDR1 PRHDT and CDR2 FYEKMQ (reference sequence). This CDR3 has 16 residues. As to this clone: Its target is unknown.

V usage is TRBV13 and J usage is TRBJ2-1, with TRBD2 matching over 10 bases. What was sequenced was PBMCs. The source of this sequence is a woman aged 40 to 50 in good health and CMV-seronegative. The CDR3 here is CASSLEEAGGGNEQFF. The CDR3 coding sequence is TGTGCCAGCAGCTTAGAGGAAGCGGGAGGGGGCAATGAGCAGTTCTTC.